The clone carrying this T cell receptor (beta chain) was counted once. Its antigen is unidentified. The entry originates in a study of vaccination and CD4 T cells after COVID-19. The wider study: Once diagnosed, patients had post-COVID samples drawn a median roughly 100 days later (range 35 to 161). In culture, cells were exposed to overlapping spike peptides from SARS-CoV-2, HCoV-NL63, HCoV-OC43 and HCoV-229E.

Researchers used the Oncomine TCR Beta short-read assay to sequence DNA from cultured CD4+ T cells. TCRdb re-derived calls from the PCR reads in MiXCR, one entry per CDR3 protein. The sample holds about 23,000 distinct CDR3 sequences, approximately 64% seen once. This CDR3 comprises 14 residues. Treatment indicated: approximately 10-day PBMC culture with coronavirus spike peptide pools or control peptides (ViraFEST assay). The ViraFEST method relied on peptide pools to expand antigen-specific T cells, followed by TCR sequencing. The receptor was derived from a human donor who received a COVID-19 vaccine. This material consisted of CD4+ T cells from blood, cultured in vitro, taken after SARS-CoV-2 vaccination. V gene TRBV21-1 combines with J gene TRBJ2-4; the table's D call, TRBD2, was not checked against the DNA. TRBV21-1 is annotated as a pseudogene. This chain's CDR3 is CASPWEVAKNIQYF. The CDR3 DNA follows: TGTGCCAGCCCCTGGGAGGTAGCCAAAAACATTCAGTACTTC.